Here is one TCR beta chain with its context. Antigen: not known. This sample was taken from a study of T cells in Graves' hyperthyroidism and ophthalmopathy. It was RNA transcripts that yielded the amplified TCR beta CDR3 regions. Carried out on the TCR CDR3, a first-round RT-PCR used the HTBI primer set. TCRdb fed the multiplex PCR reads into MiXCR, producing one record per CDR3 protein. The sample has about 280,000 distinct CDR3 sequences; less than 30% are singletons. Study results and caveats: Among clonotypes expanded in thyroid above 0.001, most were also found in blood.

The diagnostic basis comprised clinical symptoms, serum thyroxine and TRAb, thyroid ultrasound and orbital computed tomography. Between the trimmed V and J ends, which lost 4 bases and 7 bases, there was a span of 13 bases. CDR1 is SGHVS, CDR2 FQNEAQ, per germline. The CDR3 extends over 13 amino acids. The sample comprised blood. The clonotype originates from a man in his forties with Graves' hyperthyroidism that later progressed to Graves' ophthalmopathy. J is TRBJ2-5 and V is TRBV7-8, with a weak D call TRBD1 (6 bases). The CDR3 region has the DNA TGTGCCAGCAGCTGGGACACCTGGGGGACCCAGTACTTC. Protein product: CASSWDTWGTQYF.